This T cell receptor (beta chain) was profiled in a study of graft-versus-host responses after intestinal transplantation. Turning to the study itself: Transplantation in recipients was multivisceral, liver-intestinal, or isolated intestinal. General study points: Those patients showing graft-donor T cell macrochimerism displayed high graft-versus-host to host-versus-graft clonal ratios in allografts. Early after transplant, HvG declines were associated with peak levels of circulating GvH clones. Ileal or blood samples showed some GvH clones first, and such clones were also found in recipient marrow.

Profiling relied on immunoSEQ multiplex PCR, and the TCRdb table lists in-frame clones only, not all of them. The data show tens of thousands of clones, roughly 90% seen once. Turning to this clone: Its antigen is as yet unknown.

Germline CDR1 reads MNHEY; CDR2 reads SVGAGI. The CDR3 totals 13 residues. The V and J ends lost 2 bases and 8 bases respectively, with 10 bases between them. The source of this sequence is a human donor who was the organ donor for an intestinal transplant. The sequences come from unstimulated CD4+ T cells sorted from spleen or lymph node cells, collected before transplant. The chain employs TRBV6-5 and TRBJ2-1, with a weak D call TRBD2 (7 bases). This CDR3 reads CASSYRGGDEQFF. The CDR3 DNA reads TGTGCCAGCAGTTACAGGGGGGGGGATGAGCAGTTCTTC.